Sequencing of this TCR beta chain was carried out in a study of T cells in Graves' hyperthyroidism and ophthalmopathy. Study-wide results and limits: Most thyroid-expanded clonotypes above 0.001 were also found in blood.

It was RNA transcripts that yielded the amplified TCR beta CDR3 regions. Initially, a first-round RT-PCR of the TCR CDR3 employed the HTBI primer set. TCRdb reprocessed the multiplex PCR reads with MiXCR, giving one entry per CDR3 protein. The repertoire holds roughly 580,000 distinct CDR3 sequences, with around 45% as singletons. Germline V CDR1 and CDR2: SGHVS, FQNEAQ. This CDR3 has 14 amino acids. Concerning this clonotype: Antigen: not known. A much bigger clone sits one base away, suggesting this may be a read error.

For Graves' hyperthyroidism to be stable, ophthalmopathy could not progress within 18 months. Lactation, pregnancy, other autoimmune disease or uncontrolled infection excluded patients. Diagnostic decisions used clinical symptoms, serum thyroxine and TRAb, thyroid ultrasound and orbital computed tomography. V gene TRBV7-8 combines with J gene TRBJ2-7; perhaps TRBD2 as D (6 bases). The TCR sequence derives from a woman aged 18 to 35 with Graves' hyperthyroidism. The sequencing input was peripheral blood or thyroid tissue (not recorded which). The chain's CDR3 is CASSPGTRSHEQYF. The DNA of the CDR3 is TGTGCCAGCAGCCCCGGGACTCGCTCCCACGAGCAGTACTTC.